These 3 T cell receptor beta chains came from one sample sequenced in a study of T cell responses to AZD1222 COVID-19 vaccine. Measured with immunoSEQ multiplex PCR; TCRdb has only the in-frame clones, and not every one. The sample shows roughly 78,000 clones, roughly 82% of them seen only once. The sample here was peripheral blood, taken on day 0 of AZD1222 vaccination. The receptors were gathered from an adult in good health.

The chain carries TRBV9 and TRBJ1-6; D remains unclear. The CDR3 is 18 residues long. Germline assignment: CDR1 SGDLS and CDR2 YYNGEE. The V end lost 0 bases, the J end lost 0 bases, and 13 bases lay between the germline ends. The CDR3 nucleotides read TGTGCCAGCAGCGTAGAGGGCAGTCCTATCTCCTATAATTCACCCCTCCACTTT. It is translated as CASSVEGSPISYNSPLHF.

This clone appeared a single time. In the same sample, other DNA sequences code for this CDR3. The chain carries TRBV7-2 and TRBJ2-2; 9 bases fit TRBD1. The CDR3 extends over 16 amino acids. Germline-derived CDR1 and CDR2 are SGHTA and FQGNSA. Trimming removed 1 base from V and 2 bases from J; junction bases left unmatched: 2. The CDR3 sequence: CASSLGTGANTGELFF. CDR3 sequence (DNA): TGTGCCAGCAGCTTAGGGACAGGGGCAAACACCGGGGAGCTGTTTTTT.

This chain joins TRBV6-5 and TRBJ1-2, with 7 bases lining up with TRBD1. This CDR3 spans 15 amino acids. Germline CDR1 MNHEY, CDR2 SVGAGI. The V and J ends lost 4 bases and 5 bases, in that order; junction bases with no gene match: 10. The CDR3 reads CASSSTGQVLYGYTF. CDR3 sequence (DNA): TGTGCCAGCAGTTCCACAGGACAGGTTCTATATGGCTACACCTTC.